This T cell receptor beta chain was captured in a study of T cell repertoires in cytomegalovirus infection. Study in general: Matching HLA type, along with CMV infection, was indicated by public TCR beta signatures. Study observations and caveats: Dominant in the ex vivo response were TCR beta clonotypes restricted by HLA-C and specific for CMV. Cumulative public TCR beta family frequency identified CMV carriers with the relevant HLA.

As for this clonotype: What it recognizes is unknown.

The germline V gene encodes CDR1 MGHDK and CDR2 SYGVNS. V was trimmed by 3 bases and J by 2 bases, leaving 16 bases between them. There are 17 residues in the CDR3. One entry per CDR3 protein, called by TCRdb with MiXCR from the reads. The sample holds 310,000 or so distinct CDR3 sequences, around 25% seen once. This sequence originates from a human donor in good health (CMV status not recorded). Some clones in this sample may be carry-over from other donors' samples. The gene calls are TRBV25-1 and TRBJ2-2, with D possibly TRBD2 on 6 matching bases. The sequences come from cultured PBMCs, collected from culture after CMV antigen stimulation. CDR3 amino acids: CASSDSPGRLNTGELFF. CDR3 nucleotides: TGTGCCAGCAGTGACTCTCCCGGGAGATTAAACACCGGGGAGCTGTTTTTT. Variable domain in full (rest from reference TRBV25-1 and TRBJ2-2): EADIYQTPRYLVIGTGKKITLECSQTMGHDKMYWYQQDPGMELHLIHYSYGVNSTEKGDLSSESTVSRIRTEHFPLTLESARPSHTSQYLCASSDSPGRLNTGELFFGEGSRLTVL.